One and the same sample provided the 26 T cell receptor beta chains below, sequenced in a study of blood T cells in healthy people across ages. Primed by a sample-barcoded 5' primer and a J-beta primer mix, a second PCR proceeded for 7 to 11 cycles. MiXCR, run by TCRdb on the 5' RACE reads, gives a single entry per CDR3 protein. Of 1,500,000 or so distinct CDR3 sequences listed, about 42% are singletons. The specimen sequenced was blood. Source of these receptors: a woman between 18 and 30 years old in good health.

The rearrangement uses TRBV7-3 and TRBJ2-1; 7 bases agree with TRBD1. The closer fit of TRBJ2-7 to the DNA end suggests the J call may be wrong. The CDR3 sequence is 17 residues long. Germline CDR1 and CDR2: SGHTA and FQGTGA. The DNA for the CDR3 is TGTGCCAGCAGCTCCTACTCCGACAGGGACCTCTTGAATGAGCAGTACTTC. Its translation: CASSSYSDRDLLNEQYF.

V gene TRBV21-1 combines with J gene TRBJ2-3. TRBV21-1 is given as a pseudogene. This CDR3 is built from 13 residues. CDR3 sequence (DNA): TGTGCCAGCAGGCGAAGGGAACTATATACGCAGTATTTT. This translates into CASRRRELYTQYF.

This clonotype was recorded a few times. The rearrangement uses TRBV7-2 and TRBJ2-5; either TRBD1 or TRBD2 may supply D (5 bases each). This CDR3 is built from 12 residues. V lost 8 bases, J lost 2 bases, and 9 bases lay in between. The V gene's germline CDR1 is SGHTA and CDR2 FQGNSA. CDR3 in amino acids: CASGGMQETQYF. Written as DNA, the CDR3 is TGTGCCAGCGGGGGTATGCAAGAGACCCAGTACTTC.

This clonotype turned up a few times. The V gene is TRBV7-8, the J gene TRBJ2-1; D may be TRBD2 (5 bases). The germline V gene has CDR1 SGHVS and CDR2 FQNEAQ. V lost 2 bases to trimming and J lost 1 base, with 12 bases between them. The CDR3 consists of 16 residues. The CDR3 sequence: CASSLLVARSYNEQFF. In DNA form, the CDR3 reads TGTGCCAGCAGCTTACTAGTAGCGCGGTCCTACAATGAGCAGTTCTTC. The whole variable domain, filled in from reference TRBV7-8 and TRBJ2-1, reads GAGVSQSPRYKVAKRGQDVALRCDPISGHVSLFWYQQALGQGPEFLTYFQNEAQLDKSGLPSDRFFAERPEGSVSTLKIQRTQQEDSAVYLCASSLLVARSYNEQFFGPGTRLTVL.

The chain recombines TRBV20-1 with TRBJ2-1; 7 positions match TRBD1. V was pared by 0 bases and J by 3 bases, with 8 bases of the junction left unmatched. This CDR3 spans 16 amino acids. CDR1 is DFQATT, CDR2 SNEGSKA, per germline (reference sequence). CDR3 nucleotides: TGCAGTGCTAGAGATAGGCGGACAGGCGACTACAATGAGCAGTTCTTC. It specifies CSARDRRTGDYNEQFF.

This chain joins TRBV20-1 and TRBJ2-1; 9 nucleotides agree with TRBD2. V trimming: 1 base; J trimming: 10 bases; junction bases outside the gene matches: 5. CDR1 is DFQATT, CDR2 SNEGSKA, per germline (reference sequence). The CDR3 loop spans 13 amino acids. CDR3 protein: CSARASGDYEQFF. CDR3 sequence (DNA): TGCAGTGCTAGAGCTAGCGGGGACTACGAGCAGTTCTTC.

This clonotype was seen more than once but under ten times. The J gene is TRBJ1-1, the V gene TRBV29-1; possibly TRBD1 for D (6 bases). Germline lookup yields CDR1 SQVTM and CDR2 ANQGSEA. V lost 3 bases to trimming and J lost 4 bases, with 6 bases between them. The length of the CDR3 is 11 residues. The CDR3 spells CSVEGATEAFF. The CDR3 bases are TGCAGCGTTGAGGGGGCCACTGAAGCTTTCTTT.

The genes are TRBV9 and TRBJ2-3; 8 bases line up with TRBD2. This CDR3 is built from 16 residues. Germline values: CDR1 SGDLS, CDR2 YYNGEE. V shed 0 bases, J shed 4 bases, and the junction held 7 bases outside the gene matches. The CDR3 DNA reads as TGTGCCAGCAGCGTAGCAGGGCCGCGGGGGGCAGATACGCAGTATTTT. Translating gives CASSVAGPRGADTQYF.

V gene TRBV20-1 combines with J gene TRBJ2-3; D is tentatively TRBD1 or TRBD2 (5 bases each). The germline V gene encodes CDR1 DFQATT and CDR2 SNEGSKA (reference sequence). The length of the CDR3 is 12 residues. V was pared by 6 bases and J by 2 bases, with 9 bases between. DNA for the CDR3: TGCAGTGCGGGGGACGACACAGATACGCAGTATTTT. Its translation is CSAGDDTDTQYF.

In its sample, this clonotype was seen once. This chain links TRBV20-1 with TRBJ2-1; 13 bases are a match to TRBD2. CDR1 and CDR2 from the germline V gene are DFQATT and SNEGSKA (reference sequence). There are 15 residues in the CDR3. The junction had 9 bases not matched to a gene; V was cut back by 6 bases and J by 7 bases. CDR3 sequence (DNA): TGCAGTGCCTCAGATTGGGGACTAGCGGGGAATGAGCAGTTCTTC. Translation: CSASDWGLAGNEQFF.

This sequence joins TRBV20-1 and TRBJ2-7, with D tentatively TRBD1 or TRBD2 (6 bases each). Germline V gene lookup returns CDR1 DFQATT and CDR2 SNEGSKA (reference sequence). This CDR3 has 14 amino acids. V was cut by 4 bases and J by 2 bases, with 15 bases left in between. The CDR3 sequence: CSAMTGGGTYEQYF. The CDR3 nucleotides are TGCAGTGCTATGACAGGAGGGGGGACCTACGAGCAGTACTTC.

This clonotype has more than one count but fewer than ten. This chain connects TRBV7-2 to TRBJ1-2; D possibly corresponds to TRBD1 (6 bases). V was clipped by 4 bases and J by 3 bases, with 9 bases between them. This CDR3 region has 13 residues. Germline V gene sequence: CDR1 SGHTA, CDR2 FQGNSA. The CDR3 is CASSWTVDYGYTF. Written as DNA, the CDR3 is TGTGCCAGCAGCTGGACAGTGGACTATGGCTACACCTTC. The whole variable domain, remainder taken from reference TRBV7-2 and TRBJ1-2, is GAGVSQSPSNKVTEKGKDVELRCDPISGHTALYWYRQSLGQGLEFLIYFQGNSAPDKSGLPSDRFSAERTGGSVSTLTIQRTQQEDSAVYLCASSWTVDYGYTFGSGTRLTVV.

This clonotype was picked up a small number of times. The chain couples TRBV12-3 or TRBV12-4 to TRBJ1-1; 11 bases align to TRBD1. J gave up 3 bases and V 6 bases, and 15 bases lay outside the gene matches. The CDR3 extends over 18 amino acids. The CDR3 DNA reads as TGTGCCAGCAGACCAGGACAGGGGGCTGGGTTAGCAGACACTGAAGCTTTCTTT. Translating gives CASRPGQGAGLADTEAFF.

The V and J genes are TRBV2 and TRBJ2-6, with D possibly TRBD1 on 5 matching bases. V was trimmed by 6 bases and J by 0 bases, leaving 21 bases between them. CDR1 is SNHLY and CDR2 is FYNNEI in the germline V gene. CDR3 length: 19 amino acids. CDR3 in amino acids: CASRPSPTASISGANVLTF. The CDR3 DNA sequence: TGTGCCAGCAGGCCCTCCCCGACAGCGTCGATCTCTGGGGCCAACGTCCTGACTTTC. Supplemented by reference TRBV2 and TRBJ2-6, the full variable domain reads EPEVTQTPSHQVTQMGQEVILRCVPISNHLYFYWYRQILGQKVEFLVSFYNNEISEKSEIFDDQFSVERPDGSNFTLKIRSTKLEDSAMYFCASRPSPTASISGANVLTFGAGSRLTVL.

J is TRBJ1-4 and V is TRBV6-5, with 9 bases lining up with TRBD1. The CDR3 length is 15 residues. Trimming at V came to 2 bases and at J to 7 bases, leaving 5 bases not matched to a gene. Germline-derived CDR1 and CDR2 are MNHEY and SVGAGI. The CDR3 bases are TGTGCCAGCAGTTACGCCGGGACAGGGTTTGAAAAACTGTTTTTT. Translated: CASSYAGTGFEKLFF.

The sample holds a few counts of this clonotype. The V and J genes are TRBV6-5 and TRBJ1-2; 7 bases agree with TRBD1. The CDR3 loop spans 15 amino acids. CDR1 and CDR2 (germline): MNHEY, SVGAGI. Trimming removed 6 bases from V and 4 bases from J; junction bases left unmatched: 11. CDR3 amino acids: CASRAPGGLSYGYTF. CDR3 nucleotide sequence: TGTGCCAGCAGGGCCCCAGGGGGACTGTCCTATGGCTACACCTTC.

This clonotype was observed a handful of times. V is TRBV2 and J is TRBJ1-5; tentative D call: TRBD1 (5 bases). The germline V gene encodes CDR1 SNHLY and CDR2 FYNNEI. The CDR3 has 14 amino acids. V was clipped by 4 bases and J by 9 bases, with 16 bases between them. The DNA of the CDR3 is TGTGCCAGCAGTGGGGACGCAGCTTGGACGCCCCAGCATTTT. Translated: CASSGDAAWTPQHF.

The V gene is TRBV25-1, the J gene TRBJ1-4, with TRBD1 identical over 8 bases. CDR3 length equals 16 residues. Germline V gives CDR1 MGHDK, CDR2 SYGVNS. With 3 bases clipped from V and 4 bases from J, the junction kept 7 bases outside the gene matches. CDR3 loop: CASSDPRTGSNEKLFF. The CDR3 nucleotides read TGTGCCAGCAGTGACCCTCGGACAGGGAGTAATGAAAAACTGTTTTTT.

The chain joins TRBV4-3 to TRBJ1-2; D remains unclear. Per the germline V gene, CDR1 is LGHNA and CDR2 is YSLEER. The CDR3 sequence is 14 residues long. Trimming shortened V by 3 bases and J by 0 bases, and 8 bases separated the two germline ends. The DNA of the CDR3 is TGCGCCAGCAGCCATCTATCCACTAACTATGGCTACACCTTC. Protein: CASSHLSTNYGYTF.

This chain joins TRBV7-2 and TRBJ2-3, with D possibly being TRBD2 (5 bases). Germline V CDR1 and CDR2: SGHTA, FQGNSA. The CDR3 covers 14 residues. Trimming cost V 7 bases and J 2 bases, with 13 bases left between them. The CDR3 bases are TGTGCCAGCAAGGGTTCGGGGTCCACAGATACGCAGTATTTT. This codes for CASKGSGSTDTQYF.

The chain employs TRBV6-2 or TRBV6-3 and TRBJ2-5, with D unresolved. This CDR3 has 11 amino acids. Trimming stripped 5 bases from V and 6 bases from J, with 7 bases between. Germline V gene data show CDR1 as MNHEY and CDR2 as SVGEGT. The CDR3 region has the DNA TGTGCCAGCAGTATGCTACAGACCCAGTACTTC. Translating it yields CASSMLQTQYF.

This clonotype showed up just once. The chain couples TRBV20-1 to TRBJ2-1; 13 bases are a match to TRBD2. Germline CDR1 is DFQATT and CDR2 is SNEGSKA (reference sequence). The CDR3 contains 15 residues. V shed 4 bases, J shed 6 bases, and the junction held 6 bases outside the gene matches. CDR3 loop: CSAKRTSGRGNEQFF. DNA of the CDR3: TGCAGTGCTAAAAGGACTAGCGGGAGAGGCAATGAGCAGTTCTTC.

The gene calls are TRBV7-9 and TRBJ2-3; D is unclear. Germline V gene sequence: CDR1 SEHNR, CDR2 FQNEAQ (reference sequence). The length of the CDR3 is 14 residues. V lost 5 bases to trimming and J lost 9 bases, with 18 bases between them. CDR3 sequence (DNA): TGTGCCAGCAGCACCCCCCTTCCTTCGGACACGCAGTATTTT. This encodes CASSTPLPSDTQYF.

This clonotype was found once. The CDR3 sequence: CASSQEPTYGYTF. Written as DNA, the CDR3 is TGCGCCAGCAGCCAAGAACCCACCTATGGCTACACCTTC. This chain uses TRBV4-1 with TRBJ1-2; D gene unclear. Per the germline V gene, CDR1 is MGHRA and CDR2 is YSYEKL. The germline V and J ends were trimmed by 0 bases and 4 bases, with 6 bases remaining between them. This CDR3 has 13 residues.

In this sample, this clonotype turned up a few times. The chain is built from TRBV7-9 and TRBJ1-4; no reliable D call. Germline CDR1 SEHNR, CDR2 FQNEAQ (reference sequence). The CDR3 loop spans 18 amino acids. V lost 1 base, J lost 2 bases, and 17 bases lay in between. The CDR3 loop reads CASSLGSRVALTNEKLFF. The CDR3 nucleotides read TGTGCCAGCAGCTTAGGGAGCAGAGTGGCCCTTACTAATGAAAAACTGTTTTTT.

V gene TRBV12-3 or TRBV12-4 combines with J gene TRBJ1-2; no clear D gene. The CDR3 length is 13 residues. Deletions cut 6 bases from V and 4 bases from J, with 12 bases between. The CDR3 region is CASRLPGVYGYTF. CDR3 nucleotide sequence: TGTGCCAGCAGGTTACCCGGGGTCTATGGCTACACCTTC.